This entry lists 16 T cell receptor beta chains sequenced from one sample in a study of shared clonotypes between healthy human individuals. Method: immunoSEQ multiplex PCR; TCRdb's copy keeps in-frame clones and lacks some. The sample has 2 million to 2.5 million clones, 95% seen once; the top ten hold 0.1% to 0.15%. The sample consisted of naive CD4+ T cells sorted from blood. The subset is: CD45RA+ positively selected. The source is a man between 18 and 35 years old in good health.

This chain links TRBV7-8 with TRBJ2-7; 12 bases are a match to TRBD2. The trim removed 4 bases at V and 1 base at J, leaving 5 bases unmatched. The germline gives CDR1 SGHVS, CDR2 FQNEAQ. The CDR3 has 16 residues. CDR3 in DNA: TGTGCCAGCAGCTCTAGACTAGCGGGAGCTTCCTACGAGCAGTACTTC. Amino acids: CASSSRLAGASYEQYF.

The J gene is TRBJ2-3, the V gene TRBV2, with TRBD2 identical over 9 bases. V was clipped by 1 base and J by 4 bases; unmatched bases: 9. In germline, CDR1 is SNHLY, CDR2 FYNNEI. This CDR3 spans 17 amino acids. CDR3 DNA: TGTGCCAGCAGTGAAGACCCCGCGGGAGGGTTTGCAGATACGCAGTATTTT. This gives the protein CASSEDPAGGFADTQYF.

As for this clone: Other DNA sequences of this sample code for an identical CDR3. Here the CDR3 reads CASSLGDRDNEKLFF. The CDR3, as DNA: TGCGCCAGCAGCTTGGGAGACAGGGACAATGAAAAACTGTTTTTT. The chain combines TRBV5-1 with TRBJ1-4; TRBD1 matches at 7 bases. There are 15 residues in the CDR3. Germline assignment: CDR1 SGHRS and CDR2 YFSETQ. Trimming at V came to 0 bases and at J to 5 bases, leaving 4 bases not matched to a gene.

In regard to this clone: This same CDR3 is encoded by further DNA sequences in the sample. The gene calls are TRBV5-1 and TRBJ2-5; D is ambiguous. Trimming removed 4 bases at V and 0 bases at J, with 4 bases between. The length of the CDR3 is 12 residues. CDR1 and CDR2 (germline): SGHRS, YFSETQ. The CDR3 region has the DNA TGCGCCAGCAGCCCGCACCAAGAGACCCAGTACTTC. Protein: CASSPHQETQYF. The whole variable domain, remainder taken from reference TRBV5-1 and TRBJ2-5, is KAGVTQTPRYLIKTRGQQVTLSCSPISGHRSVSWYQQTPGQGLQFLFEYFSETQRNKGNFPGRFSGRQFSNSRSEMNVSTLELGDSALYLCASSPHQETQYFGPGTRLLVL.

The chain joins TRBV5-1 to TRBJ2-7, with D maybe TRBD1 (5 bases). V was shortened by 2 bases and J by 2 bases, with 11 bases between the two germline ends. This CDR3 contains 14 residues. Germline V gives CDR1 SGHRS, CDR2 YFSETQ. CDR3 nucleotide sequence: TGCGCCAGCAGCTTCAGGGAAGGGGCCTACGAGCAGTACTTC. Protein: CASSFREGAYEQYF.

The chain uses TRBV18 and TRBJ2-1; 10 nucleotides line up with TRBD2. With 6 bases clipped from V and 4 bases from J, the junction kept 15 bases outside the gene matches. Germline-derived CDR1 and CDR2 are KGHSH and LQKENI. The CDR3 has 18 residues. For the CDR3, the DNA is TGTGCCAGCTCTCCCCCCGGGGCTAGCGGGAGCACTTACAATGAGCAGTTCTTC. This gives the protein CASSPPGASGSTYNEQFF.

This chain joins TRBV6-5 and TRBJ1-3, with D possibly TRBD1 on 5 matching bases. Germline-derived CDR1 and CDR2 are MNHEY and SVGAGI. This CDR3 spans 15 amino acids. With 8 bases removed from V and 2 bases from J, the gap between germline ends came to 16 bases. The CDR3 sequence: CASSVGTGAGNTIYF. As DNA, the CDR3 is TGTGCCAGCTCGGTCGGAACGGGGGCTGGAAACACCATATATTTT.

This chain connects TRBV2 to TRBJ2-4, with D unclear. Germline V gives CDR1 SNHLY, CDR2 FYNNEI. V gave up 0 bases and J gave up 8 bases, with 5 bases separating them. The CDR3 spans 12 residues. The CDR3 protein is CASSEARHIQYF. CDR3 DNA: TGTGCCAGCAGTGAAGCCAGACACATTCAGTACTTC.

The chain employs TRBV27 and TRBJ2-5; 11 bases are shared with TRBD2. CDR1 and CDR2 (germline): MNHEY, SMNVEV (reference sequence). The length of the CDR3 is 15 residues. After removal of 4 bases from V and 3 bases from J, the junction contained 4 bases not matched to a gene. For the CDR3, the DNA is TGTGCCAGCAGTTCCGGGACTAGCGGAAAAGAGACCCAGTACTTC. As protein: CASSSGTSGKETQYF.

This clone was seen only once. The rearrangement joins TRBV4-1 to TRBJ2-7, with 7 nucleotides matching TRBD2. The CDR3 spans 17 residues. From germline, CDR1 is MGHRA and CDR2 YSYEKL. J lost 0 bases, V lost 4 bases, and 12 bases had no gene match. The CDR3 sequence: CASSPLWGGGSSYEQYF. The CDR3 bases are TGCGCCAGCAGCCCCCTGTGGGGTGGCGGGAGCTCCTACGAGCAGTACTTC.

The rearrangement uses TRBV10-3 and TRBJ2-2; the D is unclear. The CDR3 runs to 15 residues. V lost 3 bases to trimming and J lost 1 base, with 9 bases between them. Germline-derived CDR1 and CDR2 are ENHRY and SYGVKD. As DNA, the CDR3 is TGTGCCATCAGTGACTTTGAGGTGAACACCGGGGAGCTGTTTTTT. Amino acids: CAISDFEVNTGELFF.

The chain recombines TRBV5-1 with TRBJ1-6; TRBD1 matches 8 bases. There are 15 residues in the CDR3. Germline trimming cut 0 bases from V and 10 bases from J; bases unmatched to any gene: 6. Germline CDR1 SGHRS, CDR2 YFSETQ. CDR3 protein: CASSLAGGVGSPLHF. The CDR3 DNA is TGCGCCAGCAGCTTGGCAGGGGGCGTCGGGTCACCCCTCCACTTT. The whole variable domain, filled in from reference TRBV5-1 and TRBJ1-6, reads KAGVTQTPRYLIKTRGQQVTLSCSPISGHRSVSWYQQTPGQGLQFLFEYFSETQRNKGNFPGRFSGRQFSNSRSEMNVSTLELGDSALYLCASSLAGGVGSPLHFGNGTRLTVT.

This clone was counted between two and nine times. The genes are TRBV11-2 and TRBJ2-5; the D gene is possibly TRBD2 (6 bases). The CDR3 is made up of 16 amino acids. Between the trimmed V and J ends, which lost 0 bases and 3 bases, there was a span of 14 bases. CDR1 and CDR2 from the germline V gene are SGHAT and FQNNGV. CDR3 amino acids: CASSLDGGWSEETQYF. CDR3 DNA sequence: TGTGCCAGCAGCTTAGATGGGGGGTGGAGCGAAGAGACCCAGTACTTC.

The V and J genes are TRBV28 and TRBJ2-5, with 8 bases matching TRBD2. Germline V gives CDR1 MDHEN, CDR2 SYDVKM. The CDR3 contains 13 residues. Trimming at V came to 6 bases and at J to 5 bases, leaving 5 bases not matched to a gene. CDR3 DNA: TGTGCCAGCAGGGGGACTAGTACGGAGACCCAGTACTTC. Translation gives CASRGTSTETQYF.

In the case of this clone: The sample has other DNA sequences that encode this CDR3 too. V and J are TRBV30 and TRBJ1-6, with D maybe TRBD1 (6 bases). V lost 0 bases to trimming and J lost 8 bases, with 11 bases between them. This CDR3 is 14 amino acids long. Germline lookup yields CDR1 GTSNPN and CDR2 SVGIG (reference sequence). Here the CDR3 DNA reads TGTGCCTGGAGTGTACGGTCAGGGGATTCACCCCTCCACTTT. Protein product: CAWSVRSGDSPLHF.

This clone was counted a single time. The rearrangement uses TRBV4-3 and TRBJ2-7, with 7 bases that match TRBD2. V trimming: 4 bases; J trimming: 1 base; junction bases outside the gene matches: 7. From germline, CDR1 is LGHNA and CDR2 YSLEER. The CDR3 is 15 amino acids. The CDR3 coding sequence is TGCGCCAGCAGCCTATCGGCTAGCGGTTCCTACGAGCAGTACTTC. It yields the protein CASSLSASGSYEQYF.